This TCR beta chain was captured by sequencing in a study of shared clonotypes between healthy human individuals (dated by TCRdb to 2020 to 2021). For the study in its entirety: Three men and a couple of women, aged 18 to 49 years, made up the cohort. Per donor, three plates each were used for CD4 naive and CD4 memory, two for CD8 naive, and one for CD8 memory. The study deeply sequenced blood TCR repertoires of about 5 healthy adults to estimate repertoire size and the extent of clonotype sharing between individuals. To increase sequencing depth and limit assay-specific biases, different laboratories used diverse techniques to prepare libraries and sequence TCR repertoires. Leukapheresis yielded between about 0.94 and 8.9 billion PBMCs per donor.

The donors were healthy, HIV-negative adults with no recently reported acute infections or vaccinations. Only Caucasian adults living in Nashville, Tennessee, USA were represented among the donors. CD4+ T cells were enriched by magnetic negative selection, after which naive cells were positively selected on CD45RA and the negative fraction was taken as the memory subset. Blood was collected by leukapheresis, and PBMCs were isolated by Ficoll-Histopaque density gradient centrifugation and then cryopreserved in liquid nitrogen vapor phase. Analytical flow cytometry was used to check the purity and quantity of every magnetically sorted T cell population. Genomic DNA was isolated from each sorted fraction and quantified by UV absorbance on a Nanodrop 2000c. The germline V gene (reference sequence) specifies MNHEY as CDR1 and SMNVEV as CDR2. Trimming accounts for 10 bases at V and 8 bases at J, while the number of junction bases matched to no gene is 12. Its CDR3 holds 14 amino acids, cysteine through phenylalanine. The sequence is cut down to CDR3 DNA, 42 bases in frame from base 1.

This clone was observed a few times. Its antigen specificity is not known. No base-level quality is on record; no much larger clone is a single base apart. Using the deep immunoSEQ assay, TCR CDR3 regions were amplified from genomic DNA by multiplex PCR. For each cell subset, the extracted genomic DNA was distributed evenly across all wells of several immunoSEQ 96-well plates, and each plate served as one replicate. For sorted subsets, each replicate PCR was loaded with approximately 190 ng genomic DNA, equivalent to 25,000 to 35,000 T cell genomes. Purified libraries were measured with a Qubit 3.0 fluorometer, size-checked on a Bioanalyzer 2100, and measured again with the KAPA Library Quantification kit. Each immunoSEQ 96-well plate was sequenced on its own single-read 150-cycle Illumina NextSeq 550 flow cell. In the original analysis: The immunoSEQ output contained only junctional sequences without quality scores, so filtering could not match that applied to full-length reads. Sequences were annotated with PyIR, a Python wrapper for IgBLAST v1.9, and V/J genes and CDR3 were assigned using IMGT germline references. Reads were removed for weak V/J assignments (E-value above 1e-6), missing CDR3, stop codons, out-of-frame junctions, or ambiguous translated residues. V3J clonotypes were defined as sequences sharing an identical inferred V gene, J gene, and CDR3 amino acid sequence. To compute the percentage overlap between repertoires, the number of shared unique clonotypes was divided by the size of the smaller repertoire. Three approaches were used to assess repertoire richness: RTK rarefaction, the Chao1 estimator, and Recon v2.1 estimates of unobserved clonotypes. Generation probabilities for all TCRbeta clonotypes obtained by the gDNA method from a few donors were computed using OLGA. This immuneACCESS table, as held by TCRdb, lists in-frame sequences with V and J called but not all clones. Of the missing ones, under half trace to an unresolved V gene in checked studies; the others have no known cause. V, J and clone size are those of that table, while D and trimming were read from the DNA. A total of approximately 1,000,000 clones appear in this sample, roughly 77% of them only once. 0.89% of the sample lies in the top ten.

What the work shows at the level of the full study, not this receptor alone: Naive subsets generally had larger estimated clonotype richness than memory subsets did. Only blood was sampled, and tissue TCR repertoires likely differ from those in blood. Pairwise subsampling indicated that sequencing depth was expected to affect the degree of clonotype sharing among donors. The small number of donors limited the genetic and exposure-history diversity represented. Even with the large sequencing depth, rarefaction of the sorted-subset datasets indicated that sequencing was incomplete. Clonotypes shared by all four sorted-subset donors showed higher generation probabilities than non-shared clonotypes. When a handful of donors were compared, the shared fraction of clonotypes was 5% to 6.5% for naive CD4, 3% to 4% for naive CD8, 2% to 2.5% for memory CD4, and around 0.4% for memory CD8.

The TCR was taken from a man aged 18 to 30 in good health. Some clones in this sample may be carry-over from other donors' samples. The V and J segments used are TRBV27 and TRBJ2-1, with 9 junctional bases fitting TRBD2. The material sequenced was memory CD4+ T cells from PBMCs. The cell subset or site label, as the study defines it: CD45RA-negative fraction. The sequenced DNA is TGTGCCACCCAGCAAGCGGGAGGCCCCGATGAGCAGTTCTTC. It translates to CATQQAGGPDEQFF.